This T cell receptor beta chain was identified in a study of T cells after yellow fever vaccination. Of note for this clonotype: Its antigen is not identified.

The 5'RACE template-switching step produced TCR cDNA and added a universal primer site and UMIs. TCRdb re-called the 5' RACE reads with MiXCR, one entry per CDR3 protein. The sample records some 400,000 distinct CDR3 sequences, approximately 19% being singletons. V lost 1 base and J 5 bases, leaving 14 bases between the germline ends. This CDR3 contains 15 residues. Germline V lookup: CDR1 LGHNA, CDR2 YSLEER. Overall study results and limits: Post-booster repertoires again held most primary-vaccination clones (roughly 96% CD4, roughly 90% CD8).

The receptor was isolated from a man between 18 and 29 years old who received the YFV17D yellow fever vaccine. V and J are TRBV4-3 and TRBJ1-2; D is perhaps TRBD1 (5 bases). Sequencing used PBMCs, obtained before the yellow fever booster vaccination. This chain's CDR3 is CASSQAPGVGYGYTF. The CDR3 DNA reads TGCGCCAGCAGCCAAGCGCCGGGGGTGGGGTATGGCTACACCTTC.